This is a list of T cell receptor beta chains from one sample in a study of neurological immune-mediated disorders. TCRdb re-analysed the 5' RACE reads in MiXCR, keeping a single row per CDR3 protein. Of some 19,000 distinct CDR3 sequences in the sample, about 15% are singletons; the top ten hold about 15%. Sequences were obtained from PBMCs. These TCRs come from a female donor with HTLV-1-associated myelopathy (HAM/TSP). CDR3s leave out the opening cysteine and the closing phenylalanine or tryptophan. D genes are given only for firm matches.

j_call v_call d_call cdr3_aa
TRBJ1-3 TRBV4-1 - ASSQVQGENTIY
TRBJ1-5 TRBV5-5 - ASSWRVNSNQPQH
TRBJ2-7 TRBV10-3 - ATSLRVNYEQY
TRBJ2-3 TRBV12-3/TRBV12-4 TRBD2 ASRVGTFTFGLAGGAVDTDTQY
TRBJ2-3 TRBV20-1 - SARKPLSGTDTQY
TRBJ2-1 TRBV12-3/TRBV12-4 - ASRSGTLSNNEQF
TRBJ1-6 TRBV6-6 - ASSRGRVAGDSYNSPLH
TRBJ2-3 TRBV27 - ASTSPGGGTDTQY
TRBJ2-3 TRBV27 - ASVIASGGDTQY
TRBJ2-1 TRBV5-1 - ASSLGLGTYNEQF
TRBJ2-5 TRBV20-1 TRBD1 SAPRQGAETQY
TRBJ1-5 TRBV11-2 TRBD1 ASSFRGGDQPQH
TRBJ2-3 TRBV20-1 - SARVQARGTDTQY
TRBJ2-3 TRBV7-9 - ASSLPGTDTQY
TRBJ2-1 TRBV7-2 - ASSVLRVSEQF
TRBJ2-1 TRBV6-6 - ASSPYNEQF
TRBJ2-3 TRBV7-3 TRBD2 ASSLSPAGAGTDTQY
TRBJ2-7 TRBV5-5 TRBD2 ASSLGLAGREQY
TRBJ1-3 TRBV7-3 - ASSLRAGNGNTIY
TRBJ2-2 TRBV7-2 - ASSSTRNTGELF
TRBJ1-6 TRBV7-9 TRBD1 ASSPATGGFNSPLH
TRBJ2-3 TRBV20-1 - SATVQDTQY
TRBJ2-3 TRBV7-7 - ASSLSSQGTDTQY
TRBJ2-7 TRBV7-2 TRBD1 ASSLAGQGAYEQY
TRBJ2-3 TRBV7-6 TRBD2 ASGVTSVNIDTQY
TRBJ2-1 TRBV21-1 - ASSLRLAGGNWEQF
TRBJ2-3 TRBV20-1 - SARVGPTDTQY
TRBJ2-4 TRBV12-3/TRBV12-4 - ASSPLETVNIQY
TRBJ1-5 TRBV4-2 - ASIQDLWQPQH
TRBJ2-1 TRBV6-4 - ASSDSAGPSEQF
TRBJ1-1 TRBV29-1 - SLKQGPTEAF
TRBJ2-2 TRBV5-1 TRBD1 ASSTDRGLTGELF
TRBJ2-3 TRBV25-1 TRBD2 ASSETGLAGSTDTQY
TRBJ2-7 TRBV5-1 - ASSYNKGEQY
TRBJ1-3 TRBV4-1 - ASSQGQLIGNTIY
TRBJ2-3 TRBV24-1 TRBD1 ATSDPWTGTGGWGTDTQY
TRBJ2-7 TRBV20-1 - SARDVGSLSYEQY
TRBJ1-5 TRBV5-1 - ASSPGTAFVQPQH
TRBJ2-2 TRBV7-9 TRBD1 ASSVPGQGSTGELF
TRBJ2-5 TRBV6-1 - ASSMGEGGAQY
TRBJ2-5 TRBV2 - ASREGVWRETQY
TRBJ2-5 TRBV2 - ASSSSSRGETQY
TRBJ2-5 TRBV7-3 TRBD2 ASSLRGGETQY
TRBJ1-1 TRBV20-1 - SATYHSNTEAF
TRBJ2-1 TRBV11-2 TRBD2 ASSLGTGLAVSEQF
TRBJ2-1 TRBV20-1 TRBD2 SAGTSGAYNEQF
TRBJ2-7 TRBV7-2 TRBD1 ASSETGTGGYEQY